A selection of T cell receptor beta chains follows, all from one sample in a study of blood T cell repertoires in COVID-19. TCRdb's copy holds only in-frame clones and misses some; the assay was immunoSEQ multiplex PCR. The sample shows around 160,000 clones, less than 90% of them seen only once. The specimen sequenced was PBMCs or T cells enriched from blood (not recorded which). The receptors were sampled from a woman aged 45-59 years who had been exposed to COVID-19. Each CDR3 is given with its conserved first and last residue. The D gene is left open where the match is weak. Clone size is shown for a subset of rows, as once, few, many or a class of expanded clone.

j_gene: TRBJ1-1; v_gene: TRBV18; abundance: .; d_gene: .; CDR3nt: TGTGCCAGCTCACCACAACAGGGAACGAACACTGAAGCTTTCTTT; CDR3aa: CASSPQQGTNTEAFF
j_gene: TRBJ2-6; v_gene: TRBV4-3; abundance: .; d_gene: .; CDR3nt: TGCGCCAGCAGCCAAGTGACCGAACTAGTTTTCTCTGGGGCCAACGTCCTGACTTTC; CDR3aa: CASSQVTELVFSGANVLTF
j_gene: TRBJ2-5; v_gene: TRBV5-1; abundance: .; d_gene: TRBD2; CDR3nt: TGCGCCAGCACCCACTCGACTAGCGGGGTCCAAGAGACCCAGTACTTC; CDR3aa: CASTHSTSGVQETQYF
j_gene: TRBJ1-3; v_gene: TRBV3-1/TRBV3-2; abundance: .; d_gene: .; CDR3nt: TGTGCCAGCAGCCAAGGTGGGCGCAGCTCTGGAAACACCATATATTTT; CDR3aa: CASSQGGRSSGNTIYF
j_gene: TRBJ1-1; v_gene: TRBV6-5; abundance: .; d_gene: .; CDR3nt: TGTGCCAGCAGAGATGCAGGGAGGGGCACTGAAGCTTTCTTT; CDR3aa: CASRDAGRGTEAFF
j_gene: TRBJ2-3; v_gene: TRBV29-1; abundance: .; d_gene: TRBD2; CDR3nt: TGCAGCGTTGAAGAGAGCGGGGGGGCAGATACGCAGTATTTT; CDR3aa: CSVEESGGADTQYF
j_gene: TRBJ2-2; v_gene: TRBV19; abundance: many; d_gene: .; CDR3nt: TGTGCCAGTAGTATAGGAAGGAGATCGAACACCGGGGAGCTGTTTTTT; CDR3aa: CASSIGRRSNTGELFF
j_gene: TRBJ1-2; v_gene: TRBV23-1; abundance: once; d_gene: .; CDR3nt: TGCGCCAGCGGCGAGAGAGGGAACTATGGCTACACCTTC; CDR3aa: CASGERGNYGYTF
j_gene: TRBJ2-5; v_gene: TRBV23-1; abundance: .; d_gene: .; CDR3nt: TGCGCCAGCAGTCAATCCTTTTCCGGGAAGTACCAAGAGACCCAGTACTTC; CDR3aa: CASSQSFSGKYQETQYF
j_gene: TRBJ2-1; v_gene: TRBV12-3/TRBV12-4; abundance: .; d_gene: .; CDR3nt: TGTGCGACAAGTTACAATGAGCAGTTCTTC; CDR3aa: CATSYNEQFF
j_gene: TRBJ2-2; v_gene: TRBV7-6; abundance: .; d_gene: .; CDR3nt: TGTGCCAGCAGCTTACCCGGGGCCGGGGAGCTGTTTTTT; CDR3aa: CASSLPGAGELFF
j_gene: TRBJ2-3; v_gene: TRBV10-1; abundance: .; d_gene: TRBD2; CDR3nt: TGCGCCAGCAGTGGGCCAGGACTAGCGGGCACAGATACGCAGTATTTT; CDR3aa: CASSGPGLAGTDTQYF
j_gene: TRBJ2-3; v_gene: TRBV7-2; abundance: .; d_gene: TRBD2; CDR3nt: TGTGCCAGCAGCTTGACTAGCGGGGGAGACACAGATACGCAGTATTTT; CDR3aa: CASSLTSGGDTDTQYF
j_gene: TRBJ2-1; v_gene: TRBV6-4; abundance: many; d_gene: TRBD2; CDR3nt: TGTGCCAGCAGTGACTCTGTTAGCGGGGGGTACAATGAGCAGTTCTTC; CDR3aa: CASSDSVSGGYNEQFF
j_gene: TRBJ2-5; v_gene: TRBV3-1/TRBV3-2; abundance: .; d_gene: .; CDR3nt: TGTGCCAGCAGCCAACGATTGGCGAGACTAGTTGAGACCCAGTACTTC; CDR3aa: CASSQRLARLVETQYF
j_gene: TRBJ2-7; v_gene: TRBV4-3; abundance: .; d_gene: .; CDR3nt: TGCGCCAGCAGCCAAGAAGGTGGGCTCGAGCAGTACTTC; CDR3aa: CASSQEGGLEQYF
j_gene: TRBJ2-7; v_gene: TRBV19; abundance: .; d_gene: .; CDR3nt: TGTGCCAGCTCAGATCCCAGTTCCTACGAGCAGTACTTC; CDR3aa: CASSDPSSYEQYF